This TCR beta chain was captured by sequencing in a study of blood T cell repertoires in COVID-19. Study as a whole: Acute and convalescent COVID-19 specimens originated in the United States, Italy and Spain. PBMCs, B-cell-depleted T cells, or T cells provided the cDNA or gDNA that made up the material.

Authors' data handling: Amplification from reference gene primers served as the basis for estimated nucleated cell counts. Assay used: immunoSEQ multiplex PCR; TCRdb lists only in-frame clones, some missing. V and J calls and clone size are given by that table; D and trimming were obtained from the DNA. Here the sample spans about 200,000 clones, 70% to 90% being singletons. Sequenced: peripheral blood. The sequence derives from a human donor with active or convalescent COVID-19. The donor label of this sample is uncertain.

The CDR3 loop is CASSFGGRAKDTQYF. The CDR3 DNA is TGTGCCAGCAGCTTCGGCGGGAGGGCCAAAGATACGCAGTATTTT. V is TRBV7-9 and J is TRBJ2-3; 9 nucleotides agree with TRBD2. CDR3 length: 15 amino acids. With V trimmed by 3 bases and J by 5 bases, 6 bases remained unmatched. Germline V gene sequence: CDR1 SEHNR, CDR2 FQNEAQ (reference sequence).